These 5 T cell receptor beta chains were sequenced from one sample in a study of CD8 T cells in ankylosing spondylitis. TCRdb itself ran the 5' RACE reads through MiXCR, one entry per CDR3 protein. The table shows about 350,000 distinct CDR3 sequences, with about 20% occurring only once. The sequencing sample was made of blood, either unsorted or a sorted T cell fraction (not recorded which). The receptors were sampled from a male donor with ankylosing spondylitis or in good health (not recorded which).

The rearrangement uses TRBV10-3 and TRBJ2-1; 7 bases are a match to TRBD2. This CDR3 is 22 amino acids long. CDR1 and CDR2 (germline): ENHRY, SYGVKD. With 0 bases clipped from V and 0 bases from J, the junction kept 20 bases outside the gene matches. CDR3 residues: CAISESDKGAAGDLSSYNEQFF. The CDR3 DNA reads TGTGCCATCAGTGAGTCAGACAAGGGCGCGGCGGGGGACTTAAGCTCCTACAATGAGCAGTTCTTC.

V gene TRBV15 combines with J gene TRBJ2-7, with TRBD1 matching over 8 bases. The germline CDR1 and CDR2 sequences are LNHNV and YYDKDF (reference sequence). The CDR3 loop spans 15 amino acids. V trimming: 0 bases; J trimming: 5 bases; junction bases outside the gene matches: 6. The CDR3 loop is CATSREGDRYDEQYF. The CDR3 DNA is TGTGCCACCAGCAGAGAGGGGGACAGGTACGACGAGCAGTACTTC. Full variable domain (remainder filled in from reference TRBV15 and TRBJ2-7): DAMVIQNPRYQVTQFGKPVTLSCSQTLNHNVMYWYQQKSSQAPKLLFHYYDKDFNNEADTPDNFQSRRPNTSFCFLDIRSPGLGDTAMYLCATSREGDRYDEQYFGPGTRLTVT.

The V call is TRBV5-6, the J call TRBJ1-4; D unresolved. Germline-derived CDR1 and CDR2 are SGHDT and YYEEEE. V lost 4 bases and J 0 bases, leaving 10 bases between the germline ends. The length of the CDR3 is 15 residues. CDR3 in amino acids: CASSPYFSTNEKLFF. As DNA, the CDR3 is TGTGCCAGCAGCCCCTATTTCTCAACTAATGAAAAACTGTTTTTT.

The chain joins TRBV7-2 to TRBJ2-7; no reliable D call. The V gene lost 5 bases and the J gene lost 3 bases, with 8 bases spanning the gap. Germline CDR1 and CDR2: SGHTA and FQGNSA. This CDR3 has 12 residues. DNA of the CDR3: TGTGCCAGCAGCCCGATAAACTACGAGCAGTACTTC. Translating it yields CASSPINYEQYF.

V and J are TRBV12-3 or TRBV12-4 and TRBJ2-7; the match to TRBD2 covers 7 bases. V dropped 4 bases and J dropped 5; count of bases not matched to a gene: 8. CDR3 length: 14 residues. Written as DNA, the CDR3 is TGTGCCAGCAGTTGGGGAGGGGTCGGGAACGAGCAGTACTTC. Its translation: CASSWGGVGNEQYF.